This TCR beta chain was profiled in a study of shared T cell receptors in the human thymus. Clones were sequenced by immunoSEQ multiplex PCR, and TCRdb holds only the in-frame ones, with some missing. The sample consists of some 660,000 clones, approximately 89% of them appearing once. These same records also appear under a second study, on human thymus T cells. According to that study: Usage of V and J genes appeared biased in thymic and blood repertoires.

The sample consisted of thymocytes. This clonotype was obtained from a boy younger than two with a congenital heart defect.

The CDR3 reads CASSEAAYGQGETQYF. DNA for the CDR3: TGTGCCAGCAGTGAAGCGGCCTATGGACAGGGGGAGACCCAGTACTTC. The rearrangement links TRBV6-1 to TRBJ2-5, with 9 bases that match TRBD1. The CDR3 is made up of 16 amino acids. CDR1 is MNHNS and CDR2 is SASEGT in the germline V gene. J was trimmed by 5 bases and V by 0 bases; bases with no gene match: 7.